This passage covers 27 T cell receptor beta chains from one sample sequenced in a study of shared clonotypes between healthy human individuals. Some clones are missing from TCRdb's copy, which holds only in-frame ones; the method was immunoSEQ multiplex PCR. The sample includes a few million clones, about 94% seen only once; the top ten take more than 1.5%. The naive CD8 population came from CD45RO-negative cells selected for CCR7, without terminally differentiated effector memory CD45RA+ cells. Sequenced: naive CD8+ T cells from PBMCs. These receptors all come from a man younger than 30 in good health. Some clones in this sample may be carry-over from other donors' samples.

CDR3 residues: CASSLRDNSGNTIYF. Here the CDR3 DNA reads TGTGCCAGCAGTTTACGGGACAACTCTGGAAACACCATATATTTT. The chain couples TRBV28 to TRBJ1-3; tentative D call: TRBD1 (6 bases). Germline CDR1 MDHEN, CDR2 SYDVKM. The CDR3 runs 15 residues. V gave up 2 bases and J gave up 0 bases, with 8 bases separating them.

The CDR3 coding sequence is TGTGCCAGCAGTTTGGGACAGAATATACCGACCTACGAGCAGTACTTC. Translation gives CASSLGQNIPTYEQYF. The chain employs TRBV28 and TRBJ2-7; 7 positions match TRBD1. Germline V gene lookup returns CDR1 MDHEN and CDR2 SYDVKM. V was pared by 3 bases and J by 2 bases, with 10 bases of the junction left unmatched. The length of the CDR3 is 16 residues.

This chain joins TRBV7-9 and TRBJ1-1, with D possibly TRBD1 on 5 matching bases. The ends were cut back, 4 bases at V and 8 bases at J, with 20 bases in the middle. In germline, CDR1 is SEHNR, CDR2 FQNEAQ (reference sequence). CDR3 length equals 15 residues. The CDR3 DNA reads as TGTGCCAGCAGCTCCAAGGACGGGACCCTTACAGAAGCTTTCTTT. The encoded protein is CASSSKDGTLTEAFF.

This clone was seen just once. The chain recombines TRBV19 with TRBJ2-5; TRBD2 matches 8 bases. The J segment lost 1 base and the V segment lost 0 bases, leaving 4 bases of the junction unmatched. CDR1 is LNHDA and CDR2 is SQIVND in the germline V gene (reference sequence). This CDR3 region has 16 residues. CDR3 sequence (DNA): TGTGCCAGTAGTATAGATCCTAGCGGGCCCCAAGAGACCCAGTACTTC. Translating it yields CASSIDPSGPQETQYF. Combining the CDR3 with reference TRBV19 and TRBJ2-5 gives the whole variable domain DGGITQSPKYLFRKEGQNVTLSCEQNLNHDAMYWYRQDPGQGLRLIYYSQIVNDFQKGDIAEGYSVSREKKESFPLTVTSAQKNPTAFYLCASSIDPSGPQETQYFGPGTRLLVL.

The genes are TRBV10-3 and TRBJ1-4, with a weak D call TRBD1 (6 bases). The germline V gene has CDR1 ENHRY and CDR2 SYGVKD. V was pared by 0 bases and J by 7 bases, with 15 bases between. There are 16 residues in the CDR3. CDR3 in DNA: TGTGCCATCAGTGAGTCTGGGCAGGGGACCGGTGAAAAACTGTTTTTT. It specifies CAISESGQGTGEKLFF.

The chain uses TRBV7-3 and TRBJ2-7; a weak D match, TRBD2 (6 bases). The CDR3 length is 13 residues. Between the trimmed V and J ends, which lost 5 bases and 5 bases, there was a span of 13 bases. Germline V lookup: CDR1 SGHTA, CDR2 FQGTGA. CDR3 sequence reads: CASSVGGKDEQYF. CDR3 DNA: TGTGCCAGCAGCGTAGGAGGGAAAGACGAGCAGTACTTC. Full variable domain (missing parts from reference TRBV7-3 and TRBJ2-7): GAGVSQTPSNKVTEKGKYVELRCDPISGHTALYWYRQSLGQGPEFLIYFQGTGAADDSGLPNDRFFAVRPEGSVSTLKIQRTERGDSAVYLCASSVGGKDEQYFGPGTRLTVT.

V is TRBV6-6 and J is TRBJ2-1; weak D call: TRBD1 (6 bases). The CDR3 has 14 residues. Germline CDR1 is MNHNY and CDR2 is SVGAGI (reference sequence). Deletions cut 2 bases from V and 10 bases from J, with 15 bases between. CDR3 residues: CASSYHQGGGEQFF. CDR3 sequence (DNA): TGTGCCAGCAGTTACCACCAAGGGGGTGGGGAGCAGTTCTTC.

V gene TRBV5-1 combines with J gene TRBJ1-4, with D unclear. Per the germline V gene, CDR1 is SGHRS and CDR2 is YFSETQ. The CDR3 sequence is 17 residues long. With 2 bases removed from V and 0 bases from J, the gap between germline ends came to 14 bases. CDR3 nucleotides: TGCGCCAGCAGCTTTGACATACCTGGGGCAACTAATGAAAAACTGTTTTTT. It yields the protein CASSFDIPGATNEKLFF.

The chain has TRBV5-8 and TRBJ2-7, with D maybe TRBD2 (5 bases). The CDR3 length is 13 residues. With 4 bases removed from V and 2 bases from J, the gap between germline ends came to 10 bases. Germline loops: CDR1 SGHTS, CDR2 YDEGEE. DNA for the CDR3: TGTGCCAGCAGCCCCCTGAGGGCCTACGAGCAGTACTTC. Its translation: CASSPLRAYEQYF.

The chain carries TRBV27 and TRBJ2-7; unclear D gene. Germline CDR1 and CDR2: MNHEY and SMNVEV (reference sequence). This CDR3 has 14 residues. V was clipped by 3 bases and J by 6 bases, with 15 bases between them. The CDR3 DNA reads as TGTGCCAGCAGTTTTTATTTTGGGTTTGGCGAGCAGTACTTC. Protein: CASSFYFGFGEQYF.

The V gene is TRBV9, the J gene TRBJ1-3; no clear D. Germline V gives CDR1 SGDLS, CDR2 YYNGEE. The CDR3 consists of 17 residues. Trimming shortened V by 3 bases and J by 4 bases, and 20 bases separated the two germline ends. The CDR3 region has the DNA TGTGCCAGCAGCGCCGGCCGGAACATACGTTTGGGAAACACCATATATTTT. Translation: CASSAGRNIRLGNTIYF.

The chain carries TRBV19 and TRBJ2-7; 12 bases align to TRBD2. The CDR3 covers 15 residues. The germline CDR1 and CDR2 sequences are LNHDA and SQIVND (reference sequence). The junction had 9 bases not matched to a gene; V was cut back by 5 bases and J by 7 bases. The CDR3 spells CASSDRLAGVSEQYF. In DNA, the CDR3 is TGTGCCAGTAGTGACCGACTAGCGGGAGTAAGTGAGCAGTACTTC.

The chain carries TRBV4-3 and TRBJ2-1; D not certain. V lost 0 bases, J lost 1 base, and 16 bases lay in between. Germline V gives CDR1 LGHNA, CDR2 YSLEER. This CDR3 contains 18 residues. CDR3 coding DNA: TGCGCCAGCAGCCAAGACAGAACTCCCATTAGGTCCTACAATGAGCAGTTCTTC. Translation gives CASSQDRTPIRSYNEQFF.

CDR3 in amino acids: CANSPQGNIPYEQYF. DNA of the CDR3: TGTGCCAACAGTCCCCAGGGGAATATCCCCTACGAGCAGTACTTC. This chain connects TRBV7-6 to TRBJ2-7; D might be TRBD1 (6 bases). V lost 10 bases and J 2 bases, leaving 21 bases between the germline ends. CDR1 is SGHVS, CDR2 FNYEAQ, per germline. This CDR3 has 15 amino acids.

Details on this clone: Other DNA sequences in the sample encode the same CDR3. The chain is built from TRBV9 and TRBJ2-7; D gene uncertain. This CDR3 contains 14 residues. Germline V gives CDR1 SGDLS, CDR2 YYNGEE. With 2 bases removed from V and 1 base from J, the gap between germline ends came to 10 bases. The CDR3 region has the DNA TGTGCCAGCAGCGTCGGGCAGGCTTCCTACGAGCAGTACTTC. This codes for CASSVGQASYEQYF.

This sequence joins TRBV11-2 and TRBJ2-1, with 7 bases lining up with TRBD2. CDR3 length equals 14 residues. The V gene's germline CDR1 is SGHAT and CDR2 FQNNGV. V lost 2 bases, J lost 5 bases, and 3 bases stayed unmatched. The CDR3 sequence: CASSLSGTHNEQFF. CDR3 in DNA: TGTGCCAGCAGCTTAAGCGGGACCCACAATGAGCAGTTCTTC.

J is TRBJ2-6 and V is TRBV7-9; TRBD1 aligns across 7 bases. Looked up from germline, CDR1 is SEHNR and CDR2 is FQNEAQ (reference sequence). The CDR3 contains 16 residues. Trimming took 6 bases from V and 0 from J; bases not matched to a gene: 5. CDR3 region: CASRFDRASGANVLTF. In DNA form, the CDR3 reads TGTGCCAGCAGGTTCGACAGGGCCTCTGGGGCCAACGTCCTGACTTTC.

This chain connects TRBV27 to TRBJ1-4; no reliable D call. Trimming stripped 5 bases from V and 7 bases from J, with 17 bases between. Germline lookup yields CDR1 MNHEY and CDR2 SMNVEV (reference sequence). The CDR3 contains 15 residues. CDR3 loop: CASSVSVESFEKLFF. CDR3 coding DNA: TGTGCCAGCAGTGTGTCCGTAGAATCGTTTGAAAAACTGTTTTTT.

The chain recombines TRBV5-1 with TRBJ2-7; D remains ambiguous. CDR1 is SGHRS and CDR2 is YFSETQ in the germline V gene. The CDR3 runs to 14 residues. The ends were cut back, 3 bases at V and 3 bases at J, with 13 bases in the middle. Here the CDR3 reads CASSYPTTNYEQYF. In nucleotides, the CDR3 is TGCGCCAGCAGCTACCCTACAACCAACTACGAGCAGTACTTC.

The genes are TRBV28 and TRBJ2-5, with D possibly TRBD2 on 6 matching bases. CDR3 length equals 14 residues. Trimming cost V 7 bases and J 4 bases, with 16 bases left between them. From germline, CDR1 is MDHEN and CDR2 SYDVKM. The CDR3 loop is CASTLGGFGETQYF. The CDR3 DNA reads TGTGCCAGCACCCTCGGGGGATTTGGAGAGACCCAGTACTTC.

The chain couples TRBV7-3 to TRBJ2-7; the match to TRBD1 covers 12 bases. This CDR3 is 14 amino acids long. CDR1 is SGHTA, CDR2 FQGTGA, per germline. J gave up 5 bases and V 4 bases, and 3 bases lay outside the gene matches. The CDR3 nucleotides read TGTGCCAGCAGCTCCGGGACAGGGGGCGACGAGCAGTACTTC. This encodes CASSSGTGGDEQYF.

Concerning this clone: The same CDR3 arises from other DNA sequences in this sample as well. The chain links TRBV7-9 to TRBJ2-7, with D uncertain. Germline V gives CDR1 SEHNR, CDR2 FQNEAQ (reference sequence). This CDR3 comprises 13 residues. V was cut by 1 base and J by 5 bases, with 9 bases left in between. The CDR3 spells CASSLGQGNEQYF. The CDR3 DNA reads TGTGCCAGCAGCTTAGGACAAGGGAACGAGCAGTACTTC.

This clone is a singleton in its sample. The chain recombines TRBV11-2 with TRBJ2-2; D is possibly TRBD1 (6 bases). Trimming removed 5 bases at V and 4 bases at J, with 11 bases between. The germline V gene has CDR1 SGHAT and CDR2 FQNNGV. The CDR3 is made up of 14 amino acids. CDR3: CASSIGQLTGELFF. The CDR3 DNA reads TGTGCCAGCAGCATAGGACAGCTCACCGGGGAGCTGTTTTTT.

CDR3 region: CASNNYLTTDTQYF. Written as DNA, the CDR3 is TGCGCCAGCAACAACTACCTGACCACAGATACGCAGTATTTT. V gene TRBV5-1 combines with J gene TRBJ2-3; D is unclear. The CDR3 spans 14 residues. V shed 6 bases and J shed 2 bases, with 13 bases lying between them. CDR1 and CDR2 from the germline V gene are SGHRS and YFSETQ.

This clone showed up just once. The chain is built from TRBV6-1 and TRBJ2-7, with TRBD1 matching over 8 bases. The junction had 5 bases not matched to a gene; V was cut back by 4 bases and J by 0 bases. CDR1 MNHNS and CDR2 SASEGT come from the germline V gene. CDR3 size: 15 residues. This chain's CDR3 is CASSVYGTGSYEQYF. CDR3 coding DNA: TGTGCCAGCAGTGTTTATGGGACAGGCTCCTACGAGCAGTACTTC.

The CDR3 DNA reads TGTGCCAGCAGTGACTGGGCAGGGGTTGGCTACACCTTC. This translates into CASSDWAGVGYTF. This rearrangement joins TRBV6-1 to TRBJ1-2; a possible D gene is TRBD1 (6 bases). The V end lost 3 bases, the J end lost 7 bases, and 12 bases lay between the germline ends. Germline-derived CDR1 and CDR2 are MNHNS and SASEGT. The CDR3 is 13 residues long.

The rearrangement uses TRBV4-1 and TRBJ2-5; D not resolved. The V gene's germline CDR1 is MGHRA and CDR2 YSYEKL. The V gene lost 3 bases and the J gene lost 0 bases, with 8 bases spanning the gap. The CDR3 runs to 14 residues. CDR3 region: CASSQVGHQETQYF. The CDR3 region has the DNA TGCGCCAGCAGCCAGGTCGGCCACCAAGAGACCCAGTACTTC.